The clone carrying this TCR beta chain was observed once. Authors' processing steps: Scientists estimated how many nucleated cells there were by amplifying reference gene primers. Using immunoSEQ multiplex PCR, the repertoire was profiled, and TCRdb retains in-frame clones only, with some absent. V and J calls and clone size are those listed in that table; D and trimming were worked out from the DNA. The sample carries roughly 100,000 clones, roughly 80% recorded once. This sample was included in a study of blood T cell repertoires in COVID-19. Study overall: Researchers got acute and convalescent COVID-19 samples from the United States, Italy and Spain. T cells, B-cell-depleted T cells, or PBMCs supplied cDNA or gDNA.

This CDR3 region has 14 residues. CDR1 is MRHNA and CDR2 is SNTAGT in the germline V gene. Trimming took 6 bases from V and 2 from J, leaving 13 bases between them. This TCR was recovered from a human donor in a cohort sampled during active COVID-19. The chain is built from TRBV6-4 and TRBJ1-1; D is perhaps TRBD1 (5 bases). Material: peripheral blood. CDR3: CASSLYWGNTEAFF. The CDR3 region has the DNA TGTGCCAGCAGCCTTTACTGGGGCAACACTGAAGCTTTCTTT.